The clone carrying this T cell receptor (beta chain) was counted many times. Its matching antigen is unknown. Molecular barcoding with unique molecular identifiers was used for the TCRbeta library. TCRdb passed the PCR reads through MiXCR, listing each CDR3 protein once. The sample lists around 270,000 distinct CDR3 sequences, around 10% occurring once. This sample was taken from a study of T-cell reconstitution after alpha-beta-depleted transplantation in children. Whole-study results and caveats: T-cell numbers and diversity one year post-transplant derived largely from freshly generated T cells.

V shed 1 base and J shed 0 bases, with 9 bases lying between them. This CDR3 is 15 amino acids long. CDR1 SGHRS and CDR2 YFSETQ come from the germline V gene. J is TRBJ2-3 and V is TRBV5-1; D assignment may be TRBD1 or TRBD2 (6 bases each). The origin of this receptor is a boy younger than two with acute myeloid leukemia, due to receive a stem cell transplant. Sequences were derived from PBMCs, sampled before TCRalphabeta/CD19-depleted stem cell transplant. The CDR3 sequence is CASSLKGGSTDTQYF. The CDR3 bases are TGCGCCAGCAGCTTGAAAGGGGGGAGCACAGATACGCAGTATTTT.